A selection of T cell receptor beta chains follows, all from one sample in a study of blood T cell repertoires in COVID-19. Clones were sequenced by immunoSEQ multiplex PCR, and TCRdb holds only the in-frame ones, with some missing. The sample carries 350,000 to 400,000 clones, 86% recorded once. The sequenced sample consisted of peripheral blood. The receptors originated from an older woman with COVID-19, enrolled during active disease. The conserved cysteine and the conserved F or W are not part of the CDR3 here. Expanded clones get a size class; other rows say once, few or many, or leave the size out.

ASSLDNRVISGANVLT	.	TRBV5-1
ASSTSTGQVGFNYGYT	.	TRBV5-5
ASSWGTGQETQY	.	TRBV5-1
ASSEREWTEAF	.	TRBV6-1
ASSYSYRNYEQY	.	TRBV6-5
ASSLSLAGPPDEQF	.	TRBV6-2/TRBV6-3
ASSPWDSRGVAF	.	TRBV5-5
SVHLSGQGYSGANVLT	.	TRBV29-1
ASSLVGTGYEKLF	.	TRBV7-2
ASSPTLAGGHTQY	.	TRBV7-2
ASGLDDGGLLNEKLF	.	TRBV12-5
ASSHRALNTEAF	.	TRBV14
ASSTLAGGYNEQF	.	TRBV19
ASSPSGGVDTQY	.	TRBV4-2
ASSPFPRPGTENEKLF	.	TRBV18
ASSLDFFYEQY	.	TRBV11-2
ASSMEGLGEAF	few	TRBV19
ASSQLLAGGKSSSTDTQY	.	TRBV4-2
ASSLEGTEDYEQY	.	TRBV5-1
ASTPKGYNEQF	.	TRBV6-5
ASRNIDRGEETQY	.	TRBV21-1
ASSPRTRDNEQF	.	TRBV18
SVVRDNEQF	.	TRBV29-1
ASRADSLYRGTDTQY	.	TRBV3-1/TRBV3-2
ASSRDRENGELF	.	TRBV5-4
ASSFLYEQF	.	TRBV5-1
ASSRRQGDSEGYT	.	TRBV27
ATSDEWTGVGAF	.	TRBV24-1
ASSRTSGGRVETQY	.	TRBV3-1/TRBV3-2
ASSLGTGLTDTQY	.	TRBV7-9
AISLRDSHGYT	.	TRBV10-3
ASSLVTGLNQPQH	once	TRBV19
ASSSQPGQKTYGYT	.	TRBV6-6
ASGDYPDTQY	.	TRBV5-1
ASSFSGTGMGGYT	.	TRBV11-2
ASSLVTGTDTQY	.	TRBV7-2
ASSPGPDQETQY	once	TRBV18
ASSDPGTVYGYT	.	TRBV6-1
ASRTSANTGELF	.	TRBV2
ARDQGPLPQETQY	.	TRBV27
ASSQDGGLNSPLH	once	TRBV3-1/TRBV3-2
ASSESTGNSYNEQF	.	TRBV10-2